The 11 T cell receptor beta chains below all came from one sample that was sequenced in a study of blood T cell repertoires in COVID-19. Clones were read by immunoSEQ multiplex PCR, and TCRdb kept only the in-frame ones, dropping some. Of some 70,000 clones in the sample, about 83% were seen once. The sequenced material came from peripheral blood. The source of these receptors is a man older than 75 with acute or convalescent COVID-19.

The chain links TRBV10-3 to TRBJ2-7; 9 bases fit TRBD2. In germline, CDR1 is ENHRY, CDR2 SYGVKD. The CDR3 is made up of 15 amino acids. The J segment lost 6 bases and the V segment lost 3 bases, leaving 9 bases of the junction unmatched. In nucleotides, the CDR3 is TGTGCCATCAGTGATGGTCTAGCGGGAACGCCCGAGCAGTACTTC. Its protein product is CAISDGLAGTPEQYF.

This rearrangement joins TRBV7-2 to TRBJ2-1; 9 nucleotides match TRBD2. V was clipped by 5 bases and J by 5 bases; unmatched bases: 7. The CDR3 runs to 15 residues. Germline CDR1 and CDR2: SGHTA and FQGNSA. The CDR3 bases are TGTGCCAGCAGCCAAGGACTAGCGCAAAACAATGAGCAGTTCTTC. It codes for CASSQGLAQNNEQFF.

This chain connects TRBV7-3 to TRBJ1-1, with D unclear. The V end lost 0 bases, the J end lost 8 bases, and 10 bases lay between the germline ends. The CDR3 spans 13 residues. Germline-derived CDR1 and CDR2 are SGHTA and FQGTGA. The CDR3: CASSLTYNSEAFF. The CDR3 DNA is TGTGCCAGCAGCTTAACGTACAATAGCGAAGCTTTCTTT. Using reference TRBV7-3 and TRBJ1-1 for the parts outside the CDR3, the full variable domain is GAGVSQTPSNKVTEKGKYVELRCDPISGHTALYWYRQSLGQGPEFLIYFQGTGAADDSGLPNDRFFAVRPEGSVSTLKIQRTERGDSAVYLCASSLTYNSEAFFGQGTRLTVV.

The chain joins TRBV28 to TRBJ2-7; 10 bases are a match to TRBD1. Germline loops: CDR1 MDHEN, CDR2 SYDVKM. The CDR3 consists of 14 residues. Trimming at V came to 8 bases and at J to 4 bases, leaving 8 bases not matched to a gene. DNA for the CDR3: TGTGCCAGCGCCCGGGACAGGGGCCCTTACGAGCAGTACTTC. As protein: CASARDRGPYEQYF.

This clone occurred once. The rearrangement joins TRBV6-6 to TRBJ2-1; no firm D call. Between the trimmed V and J ends, which lost 6 bases and 6 bases, there was a span of 12 bases. Germline CDR1 reads MNHNY; CDR2 reads SVGAGI (reference sequence). The CDR3 covers 13 residues. As DNA, the CDR3 is TGTGCCAGCAGCCCTCGTTCGGGCAATGAGCAGTTCTTC. Translation: CASSPRSGNEQFF.

This chain connects TRBV19 to TRBJ1-4, with TRBD1 matching 8 bases. The junction had 9 bases not matched to a gene; V was cut back by 6 bases and J by 3 bases. The CDR3 has 16 residues. Germline lookup yields CDR1 LNHDA and CDR2 SQIVND (reference sequence). CDR3 residues: CASSQIPTGANEKLFF. DNA of the CDR3: TGTGCCAGTAGCCAAATACCGACAGGGGCTAATGAAAAACTGTTTTTT.

The rearrangement uses TRBV28 and TRBJ2-5; D perhaps matches TRBD2 (6 bases). CDR3 length: 16 residues. V lost 8 bases to trimming and J lost 5 bases, with 24 bases between them. In germline, CDR1 is MDHEN, CDR2 SYDVKM. The CDR3 DNA reads TGTGCCAGCGCCCGAGCGGGTGAGGGTCTGCTGGAGACCCAGTACTTC. This codes for CASARAGEGLLETQYF.

This clone came up a few times. The CDR3 DNA is TGTGCCAGCAAACACGGGGGGACAGGTCTCCTCGGAACTAATGAAAAACTGTTTTTT. Its translation is CASKHGGTGLLGTNEKLFF. V and J are TRBV28 and TRBJ1-4, with 8 bases lining up with TRBD1. Germline CDR1 and CDR2: MDHEN and SYDVKM. J gave up 1 base and V 7 bases, and 17 bases lay outside the gene matches. The CDR3 loop spans 19 amino acids.

The chain recombines TRBV7-8 with TRBJ1-5; the match to TRBD1 covers 11 bases. The CDR3 runs 17 residues. Germline V lookup: CDR1 SGHVS, CDR2 FQNEAQ. V lost 4 bases, J lost 7 bases, and 12 bases stayed unmatched. The CDR3 sequence is CASSSRTGGFMRQPQHF. Here the CDR3 DNA reads TGTGCCAGCAGCTCCAGGACAGGGGGCTTCATGAGACAGCCCCAGCATTTT.

This chain joins TRBV6-5 and TRBJ1-1; 8 nucleotides align to TRBD1. Germline-derived CDR1 and CDR2 are MNHEY and SVGAGI. J was trimmed by 1 base and V by 7 bases; bases with no gene match: 5. This CDR3 comprises 14 residues. In DNA form, the CDR3 reads TGTGCCAGCACCTTCGACAGGGGGAACACTGAAGCTTTCTTT. Translation: CASTFDRGNTEAFF.

The chain joins TRBV19 to TRBJ2-3; D perhaps matches TRBD1 (6 bases). With 3 bases removed from V and 6 bases from J, the gap between germline ends came to 19 bases. Germline assignment: CDR1 LNHDA and CDR2 SQIVND (reference sequence). The CDR3 is 16 residues long. The CDR3 loop reads CASSMQGTGLGDTQYF. The DNA of the CDR3 is TGTGCCAGTAGTATGCAGGGGACCGGCTTGGGGGATACGCAGTATTTT. The full variable domain, in which reference TRBV19 and TRBJ2-3 provide the parts outside the CDR3, is DGGITQSPKYLFRKEGQNVTLSCEQNLNHDAMYWYRQDPGQGLRLIYYSQIVNDFQKGDIAEGYSVSREKKESFPLTVTSAQKNPTAFYLCASSMQGTGLGDTQYFGPGTRLTVL.